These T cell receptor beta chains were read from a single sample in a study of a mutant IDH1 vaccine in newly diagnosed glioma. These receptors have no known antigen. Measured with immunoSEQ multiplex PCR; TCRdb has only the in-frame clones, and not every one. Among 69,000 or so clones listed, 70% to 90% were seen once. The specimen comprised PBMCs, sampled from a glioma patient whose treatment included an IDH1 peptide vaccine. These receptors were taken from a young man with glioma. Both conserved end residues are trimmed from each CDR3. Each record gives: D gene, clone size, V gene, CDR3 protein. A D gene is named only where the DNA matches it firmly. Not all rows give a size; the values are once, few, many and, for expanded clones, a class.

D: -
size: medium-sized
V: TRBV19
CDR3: ASSIRVRNQEAQH

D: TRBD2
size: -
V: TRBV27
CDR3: ASSRSGRSSYNEQF

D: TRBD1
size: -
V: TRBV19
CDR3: ASSPDRASTDTQY

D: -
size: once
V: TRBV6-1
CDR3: ASRVLRGTETQY

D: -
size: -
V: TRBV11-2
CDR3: AGFGSSYEQY

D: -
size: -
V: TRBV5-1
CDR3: ASSLAQGGALYGYT

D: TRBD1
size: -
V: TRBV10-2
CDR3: ASRGQGLIEQY

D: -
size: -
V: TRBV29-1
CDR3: SVGMSVGEQY

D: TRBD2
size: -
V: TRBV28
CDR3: ASGTAGRGYNEQF

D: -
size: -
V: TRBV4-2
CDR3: ASSQEVRGDGDTQY

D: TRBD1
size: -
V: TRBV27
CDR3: ASSLLSRTGGNEKLF

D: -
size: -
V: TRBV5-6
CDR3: ASSRPGTLSSGNTIY

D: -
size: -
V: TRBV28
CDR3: ASSTGHTNEKLF

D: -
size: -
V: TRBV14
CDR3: ASSQRAGGSYEQY

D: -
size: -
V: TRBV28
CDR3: ASTPWSGTDTQY

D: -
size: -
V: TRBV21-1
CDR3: ASSRGGPSSGNTIY

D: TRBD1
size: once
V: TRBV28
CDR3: ASSFPKGAPYTEAF

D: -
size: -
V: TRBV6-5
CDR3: ASSYGGAQPQH

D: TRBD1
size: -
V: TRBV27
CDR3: ASSPGQHGEQY

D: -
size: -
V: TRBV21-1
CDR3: ASSYWEAAGEEY